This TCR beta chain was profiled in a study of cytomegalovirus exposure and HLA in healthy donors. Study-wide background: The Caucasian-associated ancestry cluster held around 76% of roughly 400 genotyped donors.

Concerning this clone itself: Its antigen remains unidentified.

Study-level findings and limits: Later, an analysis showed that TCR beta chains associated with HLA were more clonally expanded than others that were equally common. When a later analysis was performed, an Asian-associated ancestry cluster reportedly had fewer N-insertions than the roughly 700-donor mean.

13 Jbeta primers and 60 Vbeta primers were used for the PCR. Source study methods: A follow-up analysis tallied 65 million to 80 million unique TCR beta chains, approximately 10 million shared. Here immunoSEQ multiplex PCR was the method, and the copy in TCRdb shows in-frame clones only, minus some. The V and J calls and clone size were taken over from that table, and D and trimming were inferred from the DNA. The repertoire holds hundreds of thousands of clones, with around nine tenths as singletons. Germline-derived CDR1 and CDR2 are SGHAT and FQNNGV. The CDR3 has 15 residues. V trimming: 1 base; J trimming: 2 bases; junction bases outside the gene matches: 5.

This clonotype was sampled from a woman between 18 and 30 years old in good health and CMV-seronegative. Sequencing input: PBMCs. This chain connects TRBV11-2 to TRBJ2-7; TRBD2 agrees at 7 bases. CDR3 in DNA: TGTGCCAGCAGCTTAGGGTGGGGGGGAACCTACGAGCAGTACTTC. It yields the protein CASSLGWGGTYEQYF.